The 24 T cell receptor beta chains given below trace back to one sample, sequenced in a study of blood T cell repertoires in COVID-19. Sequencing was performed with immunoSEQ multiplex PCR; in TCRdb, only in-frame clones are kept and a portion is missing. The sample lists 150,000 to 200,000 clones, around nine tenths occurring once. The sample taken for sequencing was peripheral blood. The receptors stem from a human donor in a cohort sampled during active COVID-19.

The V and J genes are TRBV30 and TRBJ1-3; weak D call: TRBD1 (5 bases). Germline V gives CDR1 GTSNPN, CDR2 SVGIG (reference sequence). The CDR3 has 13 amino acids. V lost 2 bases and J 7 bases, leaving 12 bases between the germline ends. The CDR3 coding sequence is TGTGCCTGGAGTTTTGGTCAGGGTAACACCATATATTTT. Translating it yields CAWSFGQGNTIYF.

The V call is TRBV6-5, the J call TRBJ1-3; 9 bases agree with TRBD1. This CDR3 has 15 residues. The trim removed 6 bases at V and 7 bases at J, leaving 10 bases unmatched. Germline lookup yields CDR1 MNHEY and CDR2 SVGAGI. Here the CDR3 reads CASRTLGQGRNTIYF. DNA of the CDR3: TGTGCCAGCAGGACCCTCGGACAGGGGAGGAACACCATATATTTT.

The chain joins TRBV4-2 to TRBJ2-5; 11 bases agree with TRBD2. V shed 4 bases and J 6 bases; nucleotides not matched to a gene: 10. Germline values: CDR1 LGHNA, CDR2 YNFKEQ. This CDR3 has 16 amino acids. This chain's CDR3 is CASSPAGLAGPQTQYF. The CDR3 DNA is TGTGCCAGCAGCCCTGCCGGACTAGCGGGCCCCCAGACCCAGTACTTC.

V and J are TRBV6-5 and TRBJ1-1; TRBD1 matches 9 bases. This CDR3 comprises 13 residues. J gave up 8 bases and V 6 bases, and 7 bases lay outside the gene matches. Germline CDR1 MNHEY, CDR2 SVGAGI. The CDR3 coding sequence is TGTGCCAGCAGACGGGACAGGGACTCGGAAGCTTTCTTT. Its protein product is CASRRDRDSEAFF.

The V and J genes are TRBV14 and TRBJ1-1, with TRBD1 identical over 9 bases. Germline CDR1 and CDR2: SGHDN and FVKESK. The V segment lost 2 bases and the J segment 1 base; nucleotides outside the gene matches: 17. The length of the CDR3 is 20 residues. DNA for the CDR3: TGTGCCAGCAGCCAACTAAGAATTTCCCCGGACAGGGGCCAGAACACTGAAGCTTTCTTT. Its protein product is CASSQLRISPDRGQNTEAFF.

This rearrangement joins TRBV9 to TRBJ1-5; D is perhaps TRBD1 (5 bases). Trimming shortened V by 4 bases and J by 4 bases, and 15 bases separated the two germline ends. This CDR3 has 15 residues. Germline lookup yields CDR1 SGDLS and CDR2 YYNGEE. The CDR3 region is CASSPGLEWNQPQHF. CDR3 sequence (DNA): TGTGCCAGCAGCCCAGGGCTGGAATGGAATCAGCCCCAGCATTTT. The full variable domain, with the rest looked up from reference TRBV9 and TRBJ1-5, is DSGVTQTPKHLITATGQRVTLRCSPRSGDLSVYWYQQSLDQGLQFLIQYYNGEERAKGNILERFSAQQFPDLHSELNLSSLELGDSALYFCASSPGLEWNQPQHFGDGTRLSIL.

The CDR3 sequence is CASRAGGNTIYF. The CDR3 nucleotides are TGTGCCAGCAGGGCAGGAGGAAACACCATATATTTT. The V and J genes are TRBV6-5 and TRBJ1-3; the D is unclear. The CDR3 covers 12 residues. Germline V gene lookup returns CDR1 MNHEY and CDR2 SVGAGI. V was trimmed by 6 bases and J by 4 bases, leaving 7 bases between them.

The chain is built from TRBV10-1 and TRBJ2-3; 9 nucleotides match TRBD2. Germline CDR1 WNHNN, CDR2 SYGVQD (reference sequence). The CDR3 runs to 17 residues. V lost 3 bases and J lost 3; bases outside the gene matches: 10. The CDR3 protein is CASSDSGGGARTDTQYF. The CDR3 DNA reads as TGCGCCAGCAGTGACTCGGGCGGGGGGGCCCGGACAGATACGCAGTATTTT.

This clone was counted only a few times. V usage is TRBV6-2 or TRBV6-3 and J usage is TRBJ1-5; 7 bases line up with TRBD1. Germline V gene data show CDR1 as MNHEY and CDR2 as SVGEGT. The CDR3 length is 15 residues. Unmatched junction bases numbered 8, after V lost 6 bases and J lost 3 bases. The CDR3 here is CASSFDRVNNQPQHF. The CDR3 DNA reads TGTGCCAGCAGCTTTGACAGGGTGAACAATCAGCCCCAGCATTTT.

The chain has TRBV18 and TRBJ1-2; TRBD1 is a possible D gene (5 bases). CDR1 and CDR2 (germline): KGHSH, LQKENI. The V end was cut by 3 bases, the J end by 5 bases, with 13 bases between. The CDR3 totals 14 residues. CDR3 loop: CASSPPGGEYGYTF. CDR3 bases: TGTGCCAGCTCACCGCCGGGGGGGGAATATGGCTACACCTTC.

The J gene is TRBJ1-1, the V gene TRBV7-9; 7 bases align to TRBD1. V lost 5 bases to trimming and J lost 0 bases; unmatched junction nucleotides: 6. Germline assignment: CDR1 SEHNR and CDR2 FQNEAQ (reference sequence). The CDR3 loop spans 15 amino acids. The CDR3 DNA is TGTGCCAGCAGCCTATCCGGGACAGTGAACACTGAAGCTTTCTTT. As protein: CASSLSGTVNTEAFF.

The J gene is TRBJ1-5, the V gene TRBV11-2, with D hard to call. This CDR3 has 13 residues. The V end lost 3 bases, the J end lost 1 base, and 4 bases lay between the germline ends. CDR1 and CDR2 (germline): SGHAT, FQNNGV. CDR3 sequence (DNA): TGTGCCAGCAGCTTGGAGAGCAATCAGCCCCAGCATTTT. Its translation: CASSLESNQPQHF. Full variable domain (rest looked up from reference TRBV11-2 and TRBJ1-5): EAGVAQSPRYKIIEKRQSVAFWCNPISGHATLYWYQQILGQGPKLLIQFQNNGVVDDSQLPKDRFSAERLKGVDSTLKIQPAKLEDSAVYLCASSLESNQPQHFGDGTRLSIL.

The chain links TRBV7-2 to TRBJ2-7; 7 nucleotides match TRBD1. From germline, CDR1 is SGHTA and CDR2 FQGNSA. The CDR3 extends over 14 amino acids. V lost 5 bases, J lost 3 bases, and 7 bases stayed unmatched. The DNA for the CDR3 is TGTGCCAGCAGCCAGGGACAGCTTAACTACGAGCAGTACTTC. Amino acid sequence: CASSQGQLNYEQYF. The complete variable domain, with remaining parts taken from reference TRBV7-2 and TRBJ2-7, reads GAGVSQSPSNKVTEKGKDVELRCDPISGHTALYWYRQSLGQGLEFLIYFQGNSAPDKSGLPSDRFSAERTGGSVSTLTIQRTQQEDSAVYLCASSQGQLNYEQYFGPGTRLTVT.

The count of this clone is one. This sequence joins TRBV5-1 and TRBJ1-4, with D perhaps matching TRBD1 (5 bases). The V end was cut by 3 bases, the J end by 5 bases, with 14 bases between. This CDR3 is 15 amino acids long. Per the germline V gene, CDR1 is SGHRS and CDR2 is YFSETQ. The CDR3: CASSWGDAPNEKLFF. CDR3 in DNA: TGCGCCAGCAGCTGGGGGGACGCTCCAAATGAAAAACTGTTTTTT.

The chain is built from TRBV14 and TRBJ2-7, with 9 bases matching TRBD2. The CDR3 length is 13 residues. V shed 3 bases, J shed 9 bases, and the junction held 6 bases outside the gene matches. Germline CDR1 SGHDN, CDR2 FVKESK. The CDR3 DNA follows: TGTGCCAGCAGCCAGTTTAGCGGGAGAGGGCAGTACTTC. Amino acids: CASSQFSGRGQYF.

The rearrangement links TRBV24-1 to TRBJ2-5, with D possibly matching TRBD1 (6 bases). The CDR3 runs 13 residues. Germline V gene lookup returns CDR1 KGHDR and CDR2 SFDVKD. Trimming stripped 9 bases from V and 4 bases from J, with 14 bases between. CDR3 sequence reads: CATQDPRGETQYF. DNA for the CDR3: TGTGCCACCCAGGACCCCAGGGGAGAGACCCAGTACTTC.

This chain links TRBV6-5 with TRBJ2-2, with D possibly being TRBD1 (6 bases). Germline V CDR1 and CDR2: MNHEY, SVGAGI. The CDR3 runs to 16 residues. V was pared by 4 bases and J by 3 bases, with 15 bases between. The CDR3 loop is CASSSSEDRHTGELFF. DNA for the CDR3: TGTGCCAGCAGTTCTTCTGAGGACAGACACACCGGGGAGCTGTTTTTT.

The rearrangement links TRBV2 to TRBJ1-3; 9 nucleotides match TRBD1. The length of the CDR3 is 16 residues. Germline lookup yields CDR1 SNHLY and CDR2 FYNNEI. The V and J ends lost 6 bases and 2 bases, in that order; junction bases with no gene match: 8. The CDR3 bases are TGTGCCAGCAGGCTACAGGGGGCCAAGACTGGAAACACCATATATTTT. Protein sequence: CASRLQGAKTGNTIYF.

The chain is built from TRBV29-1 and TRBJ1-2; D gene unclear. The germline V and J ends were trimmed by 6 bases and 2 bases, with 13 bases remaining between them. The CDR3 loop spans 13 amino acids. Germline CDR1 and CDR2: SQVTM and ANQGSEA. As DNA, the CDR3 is TGCAGCGTCCCCAAGTCGAGGAACTATGGCTACACCTTC. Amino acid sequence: CSVPKSRNYGYTF. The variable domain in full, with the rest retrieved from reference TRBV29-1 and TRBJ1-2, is SAVISQKPSRDICQRGTSLTIQCQVDSQVTMMFWYRQQPGQSLTLIATANQGSEATYESGFVIDKFPISRPNLTFSTLTVSNMSPEDSSIYLCSVPKSRNYGYTFGSGTRLTVV.

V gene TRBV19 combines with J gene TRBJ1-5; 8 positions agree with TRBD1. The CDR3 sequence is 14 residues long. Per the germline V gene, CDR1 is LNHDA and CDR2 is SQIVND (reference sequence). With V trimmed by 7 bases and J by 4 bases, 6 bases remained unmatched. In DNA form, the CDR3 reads TGTGCCAGTAAAATAGACAGGGGAAATCAGCCCCAGCATTTT. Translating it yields CASKIDRGNQPQHF. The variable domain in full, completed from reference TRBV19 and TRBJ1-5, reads DGGITQSPKYLFRKEGQNVTLSCEQNLNHDAMYWYRQDPGQGLRLIYYSQIVNDFQKGDIAEGYSVSREKKESFPLTVTSAQKNPTAFYLCASKIDRGNQPQHFGDGTRLSIL.

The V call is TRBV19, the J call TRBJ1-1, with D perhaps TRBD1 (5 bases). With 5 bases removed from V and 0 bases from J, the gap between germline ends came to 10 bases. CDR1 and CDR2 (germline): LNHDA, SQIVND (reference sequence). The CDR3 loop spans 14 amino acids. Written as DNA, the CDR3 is TGTGCCAGTAGTTCGAGACAGATGAACACTGAAGCTTTCTTT. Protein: CASSSRQMNTEAFF.

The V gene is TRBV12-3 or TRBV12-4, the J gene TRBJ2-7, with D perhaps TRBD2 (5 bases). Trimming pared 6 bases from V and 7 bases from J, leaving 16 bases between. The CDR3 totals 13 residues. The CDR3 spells CASSHSGSGEQYF. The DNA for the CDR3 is TGTGCCAGCAGCCATTCGGGGTCGGGTGAGCAGTACTTC.

CDR3 in amino acids: CASSDGRTLHF. The CDR3 nucleotides read TGCGCCAGCAGCGACGGACGGACTCTCCACTTT. The chain links TRBV5-1 to TRBJ1-6, with D uncertain. This CDR3 has 11 residues. V lost 4 bases, J lost 16 bases, and 12 bases lay in between. Germline values: CDR1 SGHRS, CDR2 YFSETQ.

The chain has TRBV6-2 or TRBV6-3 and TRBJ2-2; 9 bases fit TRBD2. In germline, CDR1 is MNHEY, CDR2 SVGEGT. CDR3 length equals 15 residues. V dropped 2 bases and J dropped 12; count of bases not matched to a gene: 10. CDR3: CASSYRRGGQMKLFF. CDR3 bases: TGTGCCAGCAGTTACCGGCGGGGGGGGCAAATGAAGCTGTTTTTT.